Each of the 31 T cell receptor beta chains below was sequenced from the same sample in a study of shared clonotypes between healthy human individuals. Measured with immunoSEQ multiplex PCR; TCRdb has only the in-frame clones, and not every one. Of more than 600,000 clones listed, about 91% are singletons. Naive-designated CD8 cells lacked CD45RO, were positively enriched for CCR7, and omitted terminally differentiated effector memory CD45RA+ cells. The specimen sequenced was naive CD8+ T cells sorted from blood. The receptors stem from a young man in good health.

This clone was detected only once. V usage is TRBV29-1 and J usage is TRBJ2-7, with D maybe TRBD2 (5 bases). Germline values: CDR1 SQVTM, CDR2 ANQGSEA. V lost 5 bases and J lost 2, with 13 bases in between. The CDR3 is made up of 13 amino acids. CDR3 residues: CSVIPRAAYEQYF. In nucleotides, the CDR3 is TGCAGCGTTATCCCGAGGGCCGCCTACGAGCAGTACTTC.

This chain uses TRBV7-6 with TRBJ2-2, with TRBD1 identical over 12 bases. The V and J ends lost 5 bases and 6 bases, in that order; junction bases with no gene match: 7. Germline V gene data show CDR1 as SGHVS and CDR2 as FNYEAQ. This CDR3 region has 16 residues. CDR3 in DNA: TGTGCCAGCAGCGTCCGGGACAGGGGGCTGGCCGGGGAGCTGTTTTTT. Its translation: CASSVRDRGLAGELFF. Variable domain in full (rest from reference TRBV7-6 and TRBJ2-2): GAGVSQSPRYKVTKRGQDVALRCDPISGHVSLYWYRQALGQGPEFLTYFNYEAQQDKSGLPNDRFSAERPEGSISTLTIQRTEQRDSAMYRCASSVRDRGLAGELFFGEGSRLTVL.

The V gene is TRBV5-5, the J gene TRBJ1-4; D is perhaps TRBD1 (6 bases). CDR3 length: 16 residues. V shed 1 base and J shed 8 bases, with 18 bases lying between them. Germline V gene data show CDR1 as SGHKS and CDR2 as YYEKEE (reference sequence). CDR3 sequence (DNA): TGTGCCAGCAGCTTGTGGGACACCGATACGGGGGAAAAACTGTTTTTT. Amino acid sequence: CASSLWDTDTGEKLFF.

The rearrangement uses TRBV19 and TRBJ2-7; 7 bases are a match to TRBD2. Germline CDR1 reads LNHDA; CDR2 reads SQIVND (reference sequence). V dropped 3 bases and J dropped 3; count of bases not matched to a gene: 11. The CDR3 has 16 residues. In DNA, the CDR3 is TGTGCCAGTAGTATCGCCAGCGAGGGACTAAACTACGAGCAGTACTTC. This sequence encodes CASSIASEGLNYEQYF.

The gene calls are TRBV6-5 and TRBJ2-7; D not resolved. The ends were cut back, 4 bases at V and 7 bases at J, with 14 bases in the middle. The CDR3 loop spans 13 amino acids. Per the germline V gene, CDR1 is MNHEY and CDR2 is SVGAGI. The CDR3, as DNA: TGTGCCAGCAGTTTAGGGCCGTACCGGGAGCAGTACTTC. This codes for CASSLGPYREQYF.

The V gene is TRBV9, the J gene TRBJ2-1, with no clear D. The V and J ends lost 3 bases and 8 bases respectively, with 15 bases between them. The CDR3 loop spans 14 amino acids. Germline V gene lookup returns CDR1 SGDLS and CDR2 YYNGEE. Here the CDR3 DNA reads TGTGCCAGCAGCGCCCGAAGGCGCGACGATGAGCAGTTCTTC. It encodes CASSARRRDDEQFF.

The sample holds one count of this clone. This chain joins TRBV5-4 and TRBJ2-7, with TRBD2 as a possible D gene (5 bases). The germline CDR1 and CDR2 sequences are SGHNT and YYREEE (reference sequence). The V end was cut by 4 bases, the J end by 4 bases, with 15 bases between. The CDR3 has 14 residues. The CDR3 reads CASSTTGREYEQYF. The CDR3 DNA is TGTGCCAGCAGCACCACCGGACGGGAATACGAGCAGTACTTC.

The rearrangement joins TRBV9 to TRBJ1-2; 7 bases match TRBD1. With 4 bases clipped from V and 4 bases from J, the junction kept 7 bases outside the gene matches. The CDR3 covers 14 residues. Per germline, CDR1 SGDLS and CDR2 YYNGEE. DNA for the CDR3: TGTGCCAGCAGCCCCAAGGGGGCGGCCTATGGCTACACCTTC. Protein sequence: CASSPKGAAYGYTF.

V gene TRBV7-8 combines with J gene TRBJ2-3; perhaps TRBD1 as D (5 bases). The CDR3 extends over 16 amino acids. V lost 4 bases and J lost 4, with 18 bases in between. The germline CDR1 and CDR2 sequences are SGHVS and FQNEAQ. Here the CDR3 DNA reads TGTGCCAGCAGCTCCTGGGGTAGTATCAGGGCAGATACGCAGTATTTT. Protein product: CASSSWGSIRADTQYF.

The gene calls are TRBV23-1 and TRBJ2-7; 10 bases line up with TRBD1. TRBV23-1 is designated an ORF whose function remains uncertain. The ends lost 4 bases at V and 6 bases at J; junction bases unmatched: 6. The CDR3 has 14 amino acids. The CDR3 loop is CASSPGTGEREQYF. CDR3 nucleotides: TGCGCCAGCAGTCCCGGGACAGGGGAACGCGAGCAGTACTTC.

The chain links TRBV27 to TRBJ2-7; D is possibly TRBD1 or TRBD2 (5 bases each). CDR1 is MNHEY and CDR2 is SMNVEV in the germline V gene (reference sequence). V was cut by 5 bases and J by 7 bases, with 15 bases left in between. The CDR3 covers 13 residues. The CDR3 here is CASSPGTTREQYF. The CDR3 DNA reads TGTGCCAGCAGTCCTGGGACGACGAGGGAGCAGTACTTC.

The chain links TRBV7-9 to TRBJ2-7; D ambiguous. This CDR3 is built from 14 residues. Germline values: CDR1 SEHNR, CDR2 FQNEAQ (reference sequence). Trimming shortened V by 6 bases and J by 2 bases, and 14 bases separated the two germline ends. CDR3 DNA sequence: TGTGCCAGCAGTCAAAGTGGACGAACCTACGAGCAGTACTTC. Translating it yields CASSQSGRTYEQYF. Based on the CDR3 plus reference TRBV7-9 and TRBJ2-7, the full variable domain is DTGVSQNPRHKITKRGQNVTFRCDPISEHNRLYWYRQTLGQGPEFLTYFQNEAQLEKSRLLSDRFSAERPKGSFSTLEIQRTEQGDSAMYLCASSQSGRTYEQYFGPGTRLTVT.

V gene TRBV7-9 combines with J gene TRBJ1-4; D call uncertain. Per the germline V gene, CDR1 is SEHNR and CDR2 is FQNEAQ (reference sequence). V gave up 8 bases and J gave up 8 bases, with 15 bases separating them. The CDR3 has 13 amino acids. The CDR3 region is CASRPTEKEKLFF. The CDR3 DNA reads TGTGCCAGCCGCCCCACGGAGAAAGAAAAACTGTTTTTT.

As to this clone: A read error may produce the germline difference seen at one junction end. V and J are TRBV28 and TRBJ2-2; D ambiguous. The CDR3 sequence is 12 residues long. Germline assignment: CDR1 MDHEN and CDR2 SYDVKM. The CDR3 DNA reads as TGTGCCAGCCGTTTAATTAACGGGGAGCTGTTTTTT. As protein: CASRLINGELFF.

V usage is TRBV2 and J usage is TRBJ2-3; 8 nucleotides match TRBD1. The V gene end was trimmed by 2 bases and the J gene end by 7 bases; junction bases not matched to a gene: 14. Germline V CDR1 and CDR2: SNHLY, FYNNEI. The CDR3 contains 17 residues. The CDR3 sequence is CASSENAGPGGANTQYF. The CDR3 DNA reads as TGTGCCAGCAGTGAAAATGCGGGCCCAGGGGGCGCGAATACGCAGTATTTT.

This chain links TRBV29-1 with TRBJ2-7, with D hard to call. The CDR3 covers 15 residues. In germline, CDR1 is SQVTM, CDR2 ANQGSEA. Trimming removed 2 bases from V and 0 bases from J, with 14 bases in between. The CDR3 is CSVENRMDNSYEQYF. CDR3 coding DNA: TGCAGCGTTGAAAACCGGATGGATAACTCCTACGAGCAGTACTTC.

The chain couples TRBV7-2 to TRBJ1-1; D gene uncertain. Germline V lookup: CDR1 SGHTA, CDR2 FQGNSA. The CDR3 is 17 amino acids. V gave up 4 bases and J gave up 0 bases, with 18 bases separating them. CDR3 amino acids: CASSSLLPGPMNTEAFF. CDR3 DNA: TGTGCCAGCAGCTCTCTGTTACCGGGCCCCATGAACACTGAAGCTTTCTTT.

The CDR3 DNA is TGTGCCAGCTCACCAAGGCTAGCGGGAGGGTCCTACAATGAGCAGTTCTTC. Its protein product is CASSPRLAGGSYNEQFF. V and J are TRBV18 and TRBJ2-1, with TRBD2 matching 12 bases. V was pared by 2 bases and J by 1 base, with 3 bases of the junction left unmatched. The CDR3 totals 17 residues. From germline, CDR1 is KGHSH and CDR2 LQKENI.

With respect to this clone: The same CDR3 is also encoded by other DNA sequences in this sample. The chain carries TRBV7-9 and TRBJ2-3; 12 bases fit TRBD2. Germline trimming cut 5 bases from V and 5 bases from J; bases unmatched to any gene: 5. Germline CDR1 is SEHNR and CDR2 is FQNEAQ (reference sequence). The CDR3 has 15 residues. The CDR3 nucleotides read TGTGCCAGCAGCCCCCCGGGACTAGCGGGAGATACGCAGTATTTT. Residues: CASSPPGLAGDTQYF.

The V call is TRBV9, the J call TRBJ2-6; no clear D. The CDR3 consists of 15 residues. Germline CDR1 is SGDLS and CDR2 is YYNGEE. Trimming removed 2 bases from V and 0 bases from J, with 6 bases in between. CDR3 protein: CASSVYSSGANVLTF. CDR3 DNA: TGTGCCAGCAGCGTCTACTCCTCTGGGGCCAACGTCCTGACTTTC.

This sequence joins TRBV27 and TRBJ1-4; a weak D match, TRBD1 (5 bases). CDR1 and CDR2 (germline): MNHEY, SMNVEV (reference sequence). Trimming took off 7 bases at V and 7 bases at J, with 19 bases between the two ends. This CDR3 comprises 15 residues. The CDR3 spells CASKPDGASSEKLFF. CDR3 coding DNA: TGTGCCAGCAAACCTGACGGGGCAAGCAGTGAAAAACTGTTTTTT. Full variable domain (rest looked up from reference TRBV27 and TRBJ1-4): EAQVTQNPRYLITVTGKKLTVTCSQNMNHEYMSWYRQDPGLGLRQIYYSMNVEVTDKGDVPEGYKVSRKEKRNFPLILESPSPNQTSLYFCASKPDGASSEKLFFGSGTQLSVL.

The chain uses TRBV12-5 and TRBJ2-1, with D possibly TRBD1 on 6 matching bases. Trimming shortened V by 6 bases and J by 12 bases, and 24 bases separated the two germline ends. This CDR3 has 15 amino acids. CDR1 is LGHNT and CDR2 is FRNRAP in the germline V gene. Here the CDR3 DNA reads TGTGCTAGTGGCCCCGGGACATACGAGGACCCAGGGCAGTTCTTC. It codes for CASGPGTYEDPGQFF.

CDR3 in amino acids: CASRFLAVSYNEQFF. The CDR3 nucleotides are TGCGCCAGCAGGTTCCTAGCGGTCTCCTACAATGAGCAGTTCTTC. The chain uses TRBV4-1 and TRBJ2-1, with 7 bases that match TRBD2. The CDR3 covers 15 residues. CDR1 MGHRA and CDR2 YSYEKL come from the germline V gene. V lost 6 bases to trimming and J lost 0 bases; unmatched junction nucleotides: 5.

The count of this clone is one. The CDR3 nucleotides are TGCGCCAGCAGCTTGATAACTGGTCGGTACGAGCAGTACTTC. It specifies CASSLITGRYEQYF. The rearrangement uses TRBV5-1 and TRBJ2-7; D is unresolved. V was pared by 1 base and J by 4 bases, with 12 bases between. Germline assignment: CDR1 SGHRS and CDR2 YFSETQ. The CDR3 sequence is 14 residues long.

CDR3 DNA sequence: TGCAGCGTTGTAGGGACAGTCGTATCGAACACTGAAGCTTTCTTT. Residues: CSVVGTVVSNTEAFF. V gene TRBV29-1 combines with J gene TRBJ1-1; 7 nucleotides line up with TRBD1. Per the germline V gene, CDR1 is SQVTM and CDR2 is ANQGSEA. This CDR3 contains 15 residues. After removal of 4 bases from V and 1 base from J, the junction contained 9 bases not matched to a gene.

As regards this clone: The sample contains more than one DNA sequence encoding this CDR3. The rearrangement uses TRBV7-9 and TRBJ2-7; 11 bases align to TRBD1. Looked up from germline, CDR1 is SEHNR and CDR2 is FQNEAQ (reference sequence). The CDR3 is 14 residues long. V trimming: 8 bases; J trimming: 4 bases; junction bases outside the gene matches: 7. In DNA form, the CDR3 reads TGTGCCAGCTCCCCTCGGGACAGGGGGTACGAGCAGTACTTC. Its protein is CASSPRDRGYEQYF.

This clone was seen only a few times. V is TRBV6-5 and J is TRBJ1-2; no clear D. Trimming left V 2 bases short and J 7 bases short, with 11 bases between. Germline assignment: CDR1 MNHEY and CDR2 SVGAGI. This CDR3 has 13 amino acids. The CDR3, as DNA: TGTGCCAGCAGTTACAAATCAGGTTCTGGCTACACCTTC. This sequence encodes CASSYKSGSGYTF.

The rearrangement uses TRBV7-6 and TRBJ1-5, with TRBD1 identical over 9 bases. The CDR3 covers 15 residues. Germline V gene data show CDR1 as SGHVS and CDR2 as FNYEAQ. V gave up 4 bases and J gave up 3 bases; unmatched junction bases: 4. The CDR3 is CASSSGTGTNQPQHF. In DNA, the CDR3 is TGTGCCAGCAGCTCCGGGACAGGGACCAATCAGCCCCAGCATTTT.

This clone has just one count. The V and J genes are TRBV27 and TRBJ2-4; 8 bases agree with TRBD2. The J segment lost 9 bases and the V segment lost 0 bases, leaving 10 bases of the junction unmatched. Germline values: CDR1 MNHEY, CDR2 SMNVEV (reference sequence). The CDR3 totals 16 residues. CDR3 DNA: TGTGCCAGCAGTTTATCGCCCTGGCGGGAGGATGTCATTCAGTACTTC. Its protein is CASSLSPWREDVIQYF.

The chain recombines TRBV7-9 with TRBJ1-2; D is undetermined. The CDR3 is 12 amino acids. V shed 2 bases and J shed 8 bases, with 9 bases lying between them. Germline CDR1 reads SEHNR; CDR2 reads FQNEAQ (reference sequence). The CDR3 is CASSLFDGGYTF. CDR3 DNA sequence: TGTGCCAGCAGCTTATTCGACGGGGGCTACACCTTC.

CDR3 amino acids: CASSLHQSTDTQYF. CDR3 nucleotide sequence: TGTGCCAGCAGCTTGCACCAGAGCACAGATACGCAGTATTTT. The chain links TRBV5-5 to TRBJ2-3; D gene uncertain. The germline gives CDR1 SGHKS, CDR2 YYEKEE (reference sequence). CDR3 size: 14 residues. V lost 1 base and J 0 bases, leaving 6 bases between the germline ends.